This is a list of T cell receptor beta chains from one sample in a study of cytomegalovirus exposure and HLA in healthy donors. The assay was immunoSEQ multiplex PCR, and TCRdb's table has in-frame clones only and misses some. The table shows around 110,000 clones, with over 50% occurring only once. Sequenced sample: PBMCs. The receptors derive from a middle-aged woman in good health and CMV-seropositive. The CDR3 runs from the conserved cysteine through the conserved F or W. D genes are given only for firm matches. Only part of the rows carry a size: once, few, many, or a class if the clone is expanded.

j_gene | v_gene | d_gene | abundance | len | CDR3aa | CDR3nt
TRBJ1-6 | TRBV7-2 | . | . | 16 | CASSLKTRAADSPLHF | TGTGCCAGCAGCTTAAAAACCAGGGCAGCAGATTCACCCCTCCACTTT
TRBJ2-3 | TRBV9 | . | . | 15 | CASSVAPGAEDTQYF | TGTGCCAGCAGCGTAGCTCCAGGGGCCGAAGATACGCAGTATTTT
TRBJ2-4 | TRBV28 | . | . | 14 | CASSLVGGKNIQYF | TGTGCCAGCAGTTTAGTGGGGGGCAAAAACATTCAGTACTTC
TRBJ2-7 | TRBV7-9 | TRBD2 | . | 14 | CASSDTGGPYEQYF | TGTGCCAGCAGCGACACGGGGGGGCCCTACGAGCAGTACTTC
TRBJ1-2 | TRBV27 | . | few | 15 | CASSSGGVGLDGYTF | TGTGCCAGCAGTAGCGGCGGAGTGGGCTTGGATGGCTACACCTTC
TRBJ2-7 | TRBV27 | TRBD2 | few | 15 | CASSSGLAAFYEQYF | TGTGCCAGCAGTTCCGGACTAGCGGCATTCTACGAGCAGTACTTC
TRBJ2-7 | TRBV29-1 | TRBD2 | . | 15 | CSVELARGVSYEQYF | TGCAGCGTTGAATTAGCGCGGGGGGTCTCCTACGAGCAGTACTTC
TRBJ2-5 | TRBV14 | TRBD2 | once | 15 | CASSALAGGGETQYF | TGTGCCAGCAGCGCACTAGCGGGGGGTGGTGAGACCCAGTACTTC
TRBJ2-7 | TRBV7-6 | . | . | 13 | CASSPRGGVEQYF | TGTGCCAGCAGCCCTCGCGGAGGTGTCGAGCAGTACTTC
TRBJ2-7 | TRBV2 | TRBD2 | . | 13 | CASIRTSPYEQYF | TGTGCCAGCATTCGGACTAGTCCCTACGAGCAGTACTTC
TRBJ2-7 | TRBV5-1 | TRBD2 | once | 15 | CASSSLADLSYEQYF | TGCGCCAGCAGCTCGCTAGCGGATTTATCCTACGAGCAGTACTTC
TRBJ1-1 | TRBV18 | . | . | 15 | CASSPNEGVVTEAFF | TGTGCCAGCTCCCCGAATGAGGGGGTCGTCACTGAAGCTTTCTTT
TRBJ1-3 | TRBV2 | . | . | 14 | CASGLLLSGNTIYF | TGTGCCTCGGGACTCCTCCTCTCTGGAAACACCATATATTTT
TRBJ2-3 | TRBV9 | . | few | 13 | CASSRSNTDTQYF | TGTGCCAGCAGCCGATCTAACACAGATACGCAGTATTTT
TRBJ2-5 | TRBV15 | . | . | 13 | CATSMSGQETQYF | TGTGCCACCAGCATGTCGGGGCAAGAGACCCAGTACTTC
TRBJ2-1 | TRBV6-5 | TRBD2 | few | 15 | CASSLLAGDYNEQFF | TGTGCCAGCAGTTTACTAGCGGGGGATTACAATGAGCAGTTCTTC
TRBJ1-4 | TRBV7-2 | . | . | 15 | CASSLQTGENEKLFF | TGTGCCAGCAGCTTACAGACAGGTGAAAATGAAAAACTGTTTTTT
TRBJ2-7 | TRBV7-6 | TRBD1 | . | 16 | CASSSGQGAIGYEQYF | TGTGCCAGCAGCTCGGGACAGGGGGCAATAGGCTACGAGCAGTACTTC
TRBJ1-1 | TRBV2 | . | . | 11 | CASSESEYSFF | TGTGCCAGCAGTGAGTCCGAATACTCTTTCTTT
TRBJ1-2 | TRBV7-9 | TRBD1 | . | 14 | CASSLGQGGVGYTF | TGTGCCAGCAGCTTAGGACAGGGAGGCGTGGGCTACACCTTC
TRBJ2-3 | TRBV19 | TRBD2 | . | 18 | CASSTLLAGGPSTDTQYF | TGTGCCAGTAGTACTTTACTAGCGGGGGGGCCAAGCACAGATACGCAGTATTTT
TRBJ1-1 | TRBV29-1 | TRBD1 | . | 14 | CSVDGTGLNTEAFF | TGCAGCGTTGACGGGACAGGCTTGAACACTGAAGCTTTCTTT
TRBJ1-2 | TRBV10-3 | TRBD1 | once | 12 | CAISPTGDGYTF | TGTGCCATCAGTCCGACAGGGGATGGCTACACCTTC
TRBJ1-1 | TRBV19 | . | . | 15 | CATTGRAVRRTEAFF | TGTGCCACTACGGGGAGGGCGGTCAGACGGACTGAAGCTTTCTTT
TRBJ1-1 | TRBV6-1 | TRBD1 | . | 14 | CASSRQGKDTEAFF | TGTGCCAGCAGTCGACAGGGTAAGGACACTGAAGCTTTCTTT
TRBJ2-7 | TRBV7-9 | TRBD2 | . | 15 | CASSRTSGVSYEQYF | TGTGCCAGCAGCCGGACTAGCGGGGTTTCCTACGAGCAGTACTTC
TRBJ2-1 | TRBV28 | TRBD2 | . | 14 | CASRSSGNDNEQFF | TGTGCCAGCAGAAGTAGCGGGAACGACAATGAGCAGTTCTTC
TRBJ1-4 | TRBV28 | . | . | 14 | CASGDSATNEKLFF | TGTGCCAGCGGTGACAGCGCAACTAATGAAAAACTGTTTTTT
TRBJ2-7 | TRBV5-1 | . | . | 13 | CASSLSPEAAQYF | TGCGCCAGCAGCCTGTCCCCGGAGGCCGCACAGTACTTC
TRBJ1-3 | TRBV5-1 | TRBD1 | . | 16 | CASSLGTGGSVAAIYF | TGCGCCAGCAGCTTGGGGACAGGGGGATCAGTTGCGGCCATATATTTT
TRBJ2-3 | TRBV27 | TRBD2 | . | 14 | CASTLAGSTDTQYF | TGTGCCAGCACCTTAGCGGGTTCGACAGATACGCAGTATTTT
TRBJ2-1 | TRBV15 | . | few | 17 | CATSITQEGREVGEQFF | TGTGCCACCAGCATCACACAGGAGGGCAGGGAGGTAGGTGAGCAGTTCTTC
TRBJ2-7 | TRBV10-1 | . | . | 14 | CASSESGDSYEQYF | TGCGCCAGCAGTGAATCCGGGGACTCCTACGAGCAGTACTTC
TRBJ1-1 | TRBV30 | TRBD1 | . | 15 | CAWSVHGTGNTEAFF | TGTGCCTGGAGTGTACACGGGACAGGGAACACTGAAGCTTTCTTT
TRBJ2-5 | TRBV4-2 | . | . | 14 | CASSPSAGSETQYF | TGTGCCAGCAGCCCGTCAGCGGGTTCAGAGACCCAGTACTTC
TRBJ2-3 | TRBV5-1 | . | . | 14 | CASSSPGGADTQYF | TGCGCCAGCAGCTCACCGGGGGGCGCAGATACGCAGTATTTT
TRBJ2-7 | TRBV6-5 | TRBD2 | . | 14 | CASSALAGGGEQYF | TGTGCCAGCAGTGCCCTTGCGGGGGGTGGAGAGCAGTACTTC
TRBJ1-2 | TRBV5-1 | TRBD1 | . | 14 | CASSLARGDYGYTF | TGCGCCAGCAGCCTCGCCAGGGGGGACTATGGCTACACCTTC